The 25 T cell receptor beta chains below all came from one sample that was sequenced in a study of beta chain features in type 1 diabetes. Every bit of the isolated RNA underwent reverse transcription, so sequencing read expressed TCRB transcripts. Only in-frame clones appear in the TCRdb table, and some are missing; sequencing was by immunoSEQ multiplex PCR. The sample records 680,000 or so clones, around an eighth being singletons. General observations from the study: Moderate yet significant TCRB CDR3 shortening was seen in Type 1 diabetes patients in all four CD4+ subsets.

These receptors have no identified antigens. Sequenced material: naive CD4+ T cells from blood. The source is a man aged 18 to 30 with type 1 diabetes.

This clone has just a few counts. The chain recombines TRBV7-3 with TRBJ2-5; D unresolved. Looked up from germline, CDR1 is SGHTA and CDR2 is FQGTGA. Between the trimmed V and J ends, which lost 2 bases and 2 bases, there was a span of 6 bases. The CDR3 contains 13 residues. The CDR3 reads CASSLLGQETQYF. The CDR3 coding sequence is TGTGCCAGCAGCTTACTTGGACAAGAGACCCAGTACTTC.

The chain employs TRBV4-1 and TRBJ1-2, with D hard to call. The CDR3 covers 16 residues. Germline CDR1 MGHRA, CDR2 YSYEKL. Trimming left V 1 base short and J 2 bases short, with 14 bases between. CDR3 sequence reads: CASSQVGMEGNYGYTF. For the CDR3, the DNA is TGCGCCAGCAGCCAAGTGGGAATGGAGGGCAACTATGGCTACACCTTC.

This clone was counted a few times. This chain links TRBV7-7 with TRBJ2-3; 11 bases match TRBD2. Germline CDR1 is SSHAT and CDR2 is FNYEAQ (reference sequence). The trim removed 5 bases at V and 2 bases at J, leaving 6 bases unmatched. The CDR3 runs 16 residues. In nucleotides, the CDR3 is TGTGCCAGCAGCCTCGGGACTAGCGGACTCACAGATACGCAGTATTTT. Amino acid sequence: CASSLGTSGLTDTQYF.

The table lists this clone with a few counts. J is TRBJ2-5 and V is TRBV6-1; D gene uncertain. This CDR3 spans 13 amino acids. CDR1 is MNHNS, CDR2 SASEGT, per germline. V shed 6 bases and J shed 3 bases, with 11 bases lying between them. Written as DNA, the CDR3 is TGTGCCAGCAGCCGCTGGGCCGAAGAGACCCAGTACTTC. Protein: CASSRWAEETQYF.

This clone has just a few counts. The chain combines TRBV7-9 with TRBJ2-5, with D possibly called TRBD1 or TRBD2 (7 bases each). CDR3 length: 14 amino acids. V lost 5 bases and J lost 4, with 14 bases in between. The germline V gene encodes CDR1 SEHNR and CDR2 FQNEAQ (reference sequence). The CDR3 nucleotides are TGTGCCAGCAGCAGCACAGGGGAGGGAGAGACCCAGTACTTC. Encoded protein: CASSSTGEGETQYF.

The rearrangement links TRBV28 to TRBJ1-2; D perhaps matches TRBD1 (6 bases). Germline values: CDR1 MDHEN, CDR2 SYDVKM. The V end lost 5 bases, the J end lost 4 bases, and 17 bases lay between the germline ends. CDR3 length: 15 residues. CDR3 protein: CASSPMGGGGYGYTF. The CDR3 DNA reads TGTGCCAGCAGTCCAATGGGGGGCGGAGGCTATGGCTACACCTTC.

As concerns this clone: The sample carries other DNA sequences with the same CDR3. The V call is TRBV27, the J call TRBJ1-5; D ambiguous. The CDR3 length is 12 residues. Trimming removed 2 bases at V and 7 bases at J, with 6 bases between. Per germline, CDR1 MNHEY and CDR2 SMNVEV (reference sequence). CDR3 bases: TGTGCCAGCAGTTTACTGGGCCAGCCCCAGCATTTT. Translated: CASSLLGQPQHF.

This chain connects TRBV5-4 to TRBJ1-5; perhaps TRBD1 as D (5 bases). This CDR3 region has 20 residues. V lost 1 base and J 1 base, leaving 24 bases between the germline ends. The germline V gene encodes CDR1 SGHNT and CDR2 YYREEE (reference sequence). The CDR3 reads CASSLTLLSREDPSNQPQHF. In nucleotides, the CDR3 is TGTGCCAGCAGCTTGACGCTTCTCTCCAGGGAAGATCCGAGCAATCAGCCCCAGCATTTT.

This clone was detected a few times. The genes are TRBV7-3 and TRBJ2-1; tentatively, D is TRBD1 or TRBD2 (6 bases each). Germline CDR1 SGHTA, CDR2 FQGTGA. Between the trimmed V and J ends, which lost 4 bases and 7 bases, there was a span of 17 bases. The CDR3 is 15 amino acids. The CDR3 protein is CASSSQPGAGNEQFF. The DNA of the CDR3 is TGTGCCAGCAGCTCCCAACCGGGGGCCGGGAATGAGCAGTTCTTC.

The V and J genes are TRBV5-1 and TRBJ2-3; 8 bases are shared with TRBD2. After removal of 6 bases from V and 5 bases from J, the junction contained 11 bases not matched to a gene. The CDR3 is 15 residues long. Germline CDR1 is SGHRS and CDR2 is YFSETQ. The DNA of the CDR3 is TGCGCCAGCAAGGAGATTAGCGGGGAGATAGATACGCAGTATTTT. It is translated as CASKEISGEIDTQYF. Complete variable domain (other parts from reference TRBV5-1 and TRBJ2-3): KAGVTQTPRYLIKTRGQQVTLSCSPISGHRSVSWYQQTPGQGLQFLFEYFSETQRNKGNFPGRFSGRQFSNSRSEMNVSTLELGDSALYLCASKEISGEIDTQYFGPGTRLTVL.

The V and J genes are TRBV2 and TRBJ2-1; TRBD2 is a possible D gene (6 bases). V gave up 6 bases and J gave up 3 bases, with 21 bases separating them. Germline V gene sequence: CDR1 SNHLY, CDR2 FYNNEI. The CDR3 runs 17 residues. The CDR3 sequence: CASRPPVGRGNYNEQFF. The CDR3 nucleotides are TGTGCCAGCAGACCTCCGGTAGGGCGGGGAAACTACAATGAGCAGTTCTTC.

This chain joins TRBV4-1 and TRBJ1-5, with 10 bases identical to TRBD1. With 1 base clipped from V and 2 bases from J, the junction kept 5 bases outside the gene matches. The CDR3 runs 17 residues. CDR1 is MGHRA and CDR2 is YSYEKL in the germline V gene. The CDR3 reads CASSQVSDRGGNQPQHF. CDR3 nucleotide sequence: TGCGCCAGCAGCCAAGTCTCGGACAGGGGGGGCAATCAGCCCCAGCATTTT.

The gene calls are TRBV7-8 and TRBJ2-3; D gene ambiguous. The CDR3 has 12 residues. With 3 bases removed from V and 4 bases from J, the gap between germline ends came to 5 bases. Germline V gene data show CDR1 as SGHVS and CDR2 as FQNEAQ. This chain's CDR3 is CASSFTPDTQYF. CDR3 DNA: TGTGCCAGCAGCTTCACTCCAGATACGCAGTATTTT.

This clone was detected a few times. CDR3 amino acids: CASSSPPGTVSGNTIYF. The CDR3 region has the DNA TGTGCCAGCAGCTCGCCCCCCGGGACAGTCTCTGGAAACACCATATATTTT. This sequence joins TRBV7-9 and TRBJ1-3, with TRBD1 matching over 7 bases. Per the germline V gene, CDR1 is SEHNR and CDR2 is FQNEAQ (reference sequence). This CDR3 spans 17 amino acids. Germline trimming cut 4 bases from V and 0 bases from J; bases unmatched to any gene: 9.

This clone has only a few counts. V gene TRBV29-1 combines with J gene TRBJ1-4; TRBD1 agrees at 12 bases. Trimming at V came to 4 bases and at J to 8 bases, leaving 8 bases not matched to a gene. The CDR3 consists of 15 residues. The germline gives CDR1 SQVTM, CDR2 ANQGSEA. The CDR3 sequence is CSVAGTGGLYEKLFF. The CDR3 coding sequence is TGCAGCGTTGCCGGGACAGGGGGCCTATACGAAAAACTGTTTTTT.

This chain joins TRBV10-3 and TRBJ2-5, with 8 bases matching TRBD1. Trimming took 0 bases from V and 4 from J; bases not matched to a gene: 7. CDR3 size: 16 residues. CDR1 ENHRY and CDR2 SYGVKD come from the germline V gene. The CDR3 protein is CAISESQGARLETQYF. The CDR3 bases are TGTGCCATCAGTGAGTCGCAGGGGGCCAGGCTAGAGACCCAGTACTTC.

This clone was counted only a few times. This chain links TRBV5-1 with TRBJ1-6; 8 bases are shared with TRBD1. Per germline, CDR1 SGHRS and CDR2 YFSETQ. The CDR3 spans 16 residues. J gave up 4 bases and V 2 bases, and 5 bases lay outside the gene matches. Here the CDR3 DNA reads TGCGCCAGCAGCTTACCGACAGGGGCGTATAATTCACCCCTCCACTTT. This translates into CASSLPTGAYNSPLHF.

The chain combines TRBV7-9 with TRBJ2-3; D remains unclear. The CDR3 is 16 residues long. Germline CDR1 reads SEHNR; CDR2 reads FQNEAQ (reference sequence). Trimming removed 6 bases at V and 3 bases at J, with 19 bases between. Written as DNA, the CDR3 is TGTGCCAGCAGTCCAGGTGCGGTTCGGGTTACAGATACGCAGTATTTT. This codes for CASSPGAVRVTDTQYF.

This clone has only a few counts. The chain recombines TRBV10-2 with TRBJ2-7; possible D gene TRBD1, 6 bases. With 3 bases removed from V and 0 bases from J, the gap between germline ends came to 12 bases. CDR1 is WSHSY, CDR2 SAAADI, per germline. The CDR3 covers 15 residues. This CDR3 is CASSDEGVVSYEQYF. The DNA of the CDR3 is TGCGCCAGCAGTGACGAGGGGGTCGTCTCCTACGAGCAGTACTTC.

This clone was counted a few times. The chain has TRBV11-3 and TRBJ2-1; perhaps D is TRBD1 or TRBD2 (5 bases each). V was trimmed by 0 bases and J by 7 bases, leaving 16 bases between them. Germline lookup yields CDR1 SGHNT and CDR2 YENEEA. The CDR3 has 16 residues. Here the CDR3 DNA reads TGTGCCAGCAGCTTAGAGGCGGGCAGGCCAGGGAATGAGCAGTTCTTC. It codes for CASSLEAGRPGNEQFF.

V usage is TRBV2 and J usage is TRBJ2-1; D ambiguous. Germline CDR1 SNHLY, CDR2 FYNNEI. The CDR3 loop spans 14 amino acids. Trimming removed 4 bases at V and 3 bases at J, with 10 bases between. The CDR3: CASSVVSIYNEQFF. The CDR3 nucleotides are TGTGCCAGCAGTGTGGTGTCGATCTACAATGAGCAGTTCTTC. Based on the CDR3 plus reference TRBV2 and TRBJ2-1, the full variable domain is EPEVTQTPSHQVTQMGQEVILRCVPISNHLYFYWYRQILGQKVEFLVSFYNNEISEKSEIFDDQFSVERPDGSNFTLKIRSTKLEDSAMYFCASSVVSIYNEQFFGPGTRLTVL.

This clone was seen a few times. This chain uses TRBV5-1 with TRBJ2-3; D may match TRBD1 or TRBD2 (6 bases each). The CDR3 sequence is 15 residues long. The V end was cut by 7 bases, the J end by 0 bases, with 15 bases between. Germline-derived CDR1 and CDR2 are SGHRS and YFSETQ. CDR3 sequence reads: CASGLGGGSTDTQYF. CDR3 sequence (DNA): TGCGCCAGCGGCCTCGGGGGCGGGAGCACAGATACGCAGTATTTT.

This clone appeared a few times. V gene TRBV2 combines with J gene TRBJ1-1; D gene uncertain. Per germline, CDR1 SNHLY and CDR2 FYNNEI. This CDR3 contains 12 residues. V was cut by 5 bases and J by 1 base, with 5 bases left in between. In nucleotides, the CDR3 is TGTGCCAGCAGTCAGGAGAACACTGAAGCTTTCTTT. This translates into CASSQENTEAFF.

In this sample, this clone turned up a few times. This chain links TRBV6-4 with TRBJ1-1; TRBD1 matches 7 bases. The CDR3 sequence is 13 residues long. Trimming removed 6 bases from V and 4 bases from J; junction bases left unmatched: 5. CDR1 and CDR2 (germline): MRHNA, SNTAGT. DNA for the CDR3: TGTGCCAGCAGAGAACAGGGGACCACTGAAGCTTTCTTT. This sequence encodes CASREQGTTEAFF.

The chain carries TRBV4-1 and TRBJ2-1, with 7 bases matching TRBD1. J gave up 6 bases and V 3 bases, and 14 bases lay outside the gene matches. Germline loops: CDR1 MGHRA, CDR2 YSYEKL. The CDR3 extends over 17 amino acids. The CDR3: CASSHSPPTGNGNEQFF. For the CDR3, the DNA is TGCGCCAGCAGCCATTCCCCCCCGACAGGGAACGGCAATGAGCAGTTCTTC.